This passage covers 3 T cell receptor beta chains from one sample sequenced in a study of glioma-infiltrating T cells after dendritic cell vaccination. Using immunoSEQ multiplex PCR, the repertoire was profiled, and TCRdb retains in-frame clones only, with some absent. The profile shows around 87,000 clones, around 83% of them singletons. The time point denotes: after dendritic cell vaccination, including at tumor progression/relapse. The material was blood, obtained after dendritic cell vaccination. These receptor sequences come from a human donor with glioblastoma.

CDR3 residues: CASSKQGNSPLHF. DNA for the CDR3: TGTGCCAGCAGCAAACAGGGGAATTCACCCCTCCACTTT. This rearrangement joins TRBV5-4 to TRBJ1-6; 7 bases map to TRBD1. V trimming: 4 bases; J trimming: 7 bases; junction bases outside the gene matches: 2. Germline V lookup: CDR1 SGHNT, CDR2 YYREEE (reference sequence). This CDR3 contains 13 residues.

This clone was detected a few times. Written as DNA, the CDR3 is TGTGCCAGCAGTTCCACTAGCGGGGAAACTACGAAGCAGTACTTC. This codes for CASSSTSGETTKQYF. V is TRBV6-5 and J is TRBJ2-7; 10 bases line up with TRBD2. The CDR3 loop spans 15 amino acids. Trimming cost V 4 bases and J 8 bases; bases outside gene matches: 11. Germline-derived CDR1 and CDR2 are MNHEY and SVGAGI.

This sequence joins TRBV7-2 and TRBJ2-7; tentative D call: TRBD1 (5 bases). From germline, CDR1 is SGHTA and CDR2 FQGNSA. The CDR3 is 15 amino acids. Deletions cut 2 bases from V and 6 bases from J, with 17 bases between. CDR3 in amino acids: CASSLSGPDQGEQYF. CDR3 nucleotides: TGTGCCAGCAGCTTAAGTGGTCCAGACCAGGGCGAGCAGTACTTC.